This TCR beta chain is drawn from a study of blood T cell repertoires in COVID-19. The wider study: Samples taken during acute and convalescent COVID-19 were collected in the United States, Italy and Spain. The analysed material was cDNA or gDNA that came from T cells, B-cell-depleted T cells, or PBMCs.

CDR1 is SGHTA, CDR2 FQGNSA, per germline. This CDR3 region has 15 residues. With 8 bases removed from V and 3 bases from J, the gap between germline ends came to 19 bases. Authors' processing steps: Scientists estimated how many nucleated cells there were by amplifying reference gene primers. Sequenced by immunoSEQ multiplex PCR; TCRdb stores in-frame clones only, minus some. D and trimming were read from the DNA, whereas the V and J calls and clone size are those reported in that table. This sample has over 90,000 clones; over 65% occur once, and the top ten carry around 4.5%. The sequence was collected from a human donor in a cohort sampled during active COVID-19. The sequencing sample was made of peripheral blood. The chain employs TRBV7-2 and TRBJ1-2; D is perhaps TRBD1 (6 bases). Here the CDR3 reads CASSTRGGDDYGYTF. The CDR3 bases are TGTGCCAGCTCGACCAGAGGGGGGGACGACTATGGCTACACCTTC.